One T cell receptor (beta chain) is described in this entry. Sequenced by immunoSEQ multiplex PCR; TCRdb stores in-frame clones only, minus some. The repertoire has roughly 500,000 clones, about 85% of them found once; the top ten carry roughly 13%. The data are from a study of shared clonotypes between healthy human individuals. This CDR3 has 14 residues. CDR1 SGHTA and CDR2 FQGNSA come from the germline V gene. The J segment lost 2 bases and the V segment lost 6 bases, leaving 7 bases of the junction unmatched. The source material was PBMCs. V is TRBV7-2 and J is TRBJ2-7; TRBD1 matches 7 bases. The clonotype was recovered from a middle-aged woman in good health. Some clones in this sample may be carry-over from other donors' samples. The CDR3 DNA reads as TGTGCCAGCAGTTACAACAGGGGACCCTACGAGCAGTACTTC. The encoded protein is CASSYNRGPYEQYF.